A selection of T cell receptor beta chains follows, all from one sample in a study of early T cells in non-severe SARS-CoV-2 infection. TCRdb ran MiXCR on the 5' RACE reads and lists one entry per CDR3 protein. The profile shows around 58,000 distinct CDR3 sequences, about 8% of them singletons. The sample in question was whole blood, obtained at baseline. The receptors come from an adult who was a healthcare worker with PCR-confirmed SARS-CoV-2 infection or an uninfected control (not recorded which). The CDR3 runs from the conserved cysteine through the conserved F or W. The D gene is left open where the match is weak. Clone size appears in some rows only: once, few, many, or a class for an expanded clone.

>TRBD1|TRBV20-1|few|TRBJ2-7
CSAGDRGPYEQYF
TGCAGTGCCGGGGACAGGGGGCCATACGAGCAGTACTTC
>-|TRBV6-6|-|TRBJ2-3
CASSYPIRGRGAGGGTDTQYF
TGTGCCAGCAGTTACCCTATCAGGGGGCGCGGAGCGGGAGGCGGCACAGATACGCAGTATTTT
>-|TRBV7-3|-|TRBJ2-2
CASSPTNPLEQLFF
TGTGCCAGCAGCCCAACCAACCCGTTGGAGCAGCTGTTTTTT
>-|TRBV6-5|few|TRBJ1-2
CASSYRGNGYTF
TGTGCCAGCAGTTATCGGGGGAACGGCTACACCTTC
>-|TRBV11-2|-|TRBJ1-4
CASTTGQGNEKLFF
TGTGCCAGCACCACCGGGCAGGGGAATGAAAAACTGTTTTTT
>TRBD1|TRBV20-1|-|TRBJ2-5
CSAGQGAQETQYF
TGCAGTGCGGGACAGGGGGCCCAAGAGACCCAGTACTTC
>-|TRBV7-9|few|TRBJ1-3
CASGQSDLGNTIYF
TGTGCCAGCGGGCAGTCGGACCTTGGAAACACCATATATTTT
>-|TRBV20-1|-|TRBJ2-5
CSARDVRETQYF
TGCAGTGCTAGAGATGTAAGGGAGACCCAGTACTTC
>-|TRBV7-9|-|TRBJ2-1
CASSLESGNEQFF
TGTGCCAGCAGCTTAGAGTCTGGGAATGAGCAGTTCTTC
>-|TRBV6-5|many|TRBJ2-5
CASSRPSGKETQYF
TGTGCCAGCAGTCGGCCCTCAGGGAAAGAGACCCAGTACTTC
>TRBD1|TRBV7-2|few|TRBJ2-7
CASSLGQGHEQYF
TGTGCCAGCAGCTTAGGACAGGGCCACGAGCAGTACTTC
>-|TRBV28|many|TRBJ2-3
CASSLIRENVDTQYF
TGTGCCAGCAGTTTAATACGGGAGAATGTGGATACGCAGTATTTT
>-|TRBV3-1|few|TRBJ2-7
CASSQGVWARLEYF
TGTGCCAGCAGCCAAGGGGTTTGGGCTAGGTTGGAGTACTTC
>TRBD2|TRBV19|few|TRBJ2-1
CACSIRLAGALGLDEQFF
TGTGCCTGCAGTATCCGGCTAGCGGGAGCCTTAGGCCTCGATGAGCAGTTCTTC
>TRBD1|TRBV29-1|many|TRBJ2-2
CSVSVQGVTGELFF
TGCAGCGTTAGTGTACAGGGGGTCACCGGGGAGCTGTTTTTT
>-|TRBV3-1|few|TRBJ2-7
CASSPLGGEQYF
TGTGCCAGCAGCCCACTTGGTGGCGAGCAGTACTTC
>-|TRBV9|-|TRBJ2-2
CASSPTGPRTKWQTGELFF
TGTGCCAGCAGCCCCACCGGGCCTAGGACGAAGTGGCAGACCGGGGAGCTGTTTTTT
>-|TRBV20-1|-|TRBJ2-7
CSAGKGLGPIEQYF
TGCAGTGCCGGTAAGGGGCTGGGCCCAATCGAGCAGTACTTC
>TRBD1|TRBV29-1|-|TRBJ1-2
CSVNRGVQGYTF
TGCAGCGTGAACAGGGGCGTACAGGGCTACACCTTC
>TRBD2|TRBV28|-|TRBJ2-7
CASSTPGLAGGRPYEQYF
TGTGCCAGCAGCACTCCGGGACTAGCGGGAGGTCGACCCTACGAGCAGTACTTC
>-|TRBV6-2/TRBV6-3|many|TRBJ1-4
CASKSRAFDEKLFF
TGTGCCAGCAAGTCCAGGGCGTTCGATGAAAAACTGTTTTTT
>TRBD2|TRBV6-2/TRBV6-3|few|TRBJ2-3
CASSWGGTSGRRRDTQYF
TGTGCCAGCAGTTGGGGTGGGACTAGCGGGAGGCGACGAGATACGCAGTATTTT
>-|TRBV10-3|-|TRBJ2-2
CAIGARANTGELFF
TGTGCCATCGGTGCCAGAGCGAACACCGGGGAGCTGTTTTTT
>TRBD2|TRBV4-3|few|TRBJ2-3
CASSQVWAGRGLAVLPQYF
TGCGCCAGCAGCCAAGTGTGGGCAGGGCGGGGACTAGCGGTCTTGCCGCAGTATTTT
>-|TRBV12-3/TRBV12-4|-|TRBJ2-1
CASRSTDNEQFF
TGTGCCAGCAGGTCCACCGACAATGAGCAGTTCTTC
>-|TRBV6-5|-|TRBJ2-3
CASSYRLAALGATDTQYF
TGTGCCAGCAGTTATCGGCTAGCGGCCTTGGGGGCCACAGATACGCAGTATTTT
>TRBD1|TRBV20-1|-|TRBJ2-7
CSAADRDPYEQYF
TGCAGTGCAGCGGACAGGGACCCCTACGAGCAGTACTTC
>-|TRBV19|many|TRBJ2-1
CASSMRPGDEQFF
TGTGCCAGTAGTATGCGCCCGGGGGATGAGCAGTTCTTC
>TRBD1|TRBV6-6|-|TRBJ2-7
CASSYSLDRGLYEQYF
TGTGCCAGCAGTTACTCCTTGGACAGGGGATTATACGAGCAGTACTTC
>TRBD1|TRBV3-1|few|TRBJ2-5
CASSHNTGVQETQYF
TGTGCCAGCAGCCATAATACAGGGGTGCAAGAGACCCAGTACTTC
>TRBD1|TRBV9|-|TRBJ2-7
CASSPGTGALAYEQYF
TGTGCCAGCAGCCCCGGAACAGGGGCCCTGGCCTACGAGCAGTACTTC
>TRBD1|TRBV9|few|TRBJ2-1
CASSYGQGADNEQFF
TGTGCCAGCAGCTACGGACAGGGGGCGGATAATGAGCAGTTCTTC
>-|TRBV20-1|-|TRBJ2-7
CSAPSSYEQYF
TGCAGTGCTCCAAGCTCCTACGAGCAGTACTTC
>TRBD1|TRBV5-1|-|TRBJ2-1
CASKLWQGDYNEQFF
TGCGCCAGCAAGCTTTGGCAGGGGGATTACAATGAGCAGTTCTTC
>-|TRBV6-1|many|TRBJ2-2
CASSEEFWTGELFF
TGTGCCAGCAGTGAGGAGTTCTGGACCGGGGAGCTGTTTTTT
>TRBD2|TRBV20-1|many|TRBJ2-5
CSVQTGTSGTMETQYF
TGCAGTGTGCAAACCGGGACTAGCGGGACCATGGAGACCCAGTACTTC
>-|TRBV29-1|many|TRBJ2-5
CSVEPGETQYF
TGCAGCGTTGAGCCGGGAGAGACCCAGTACTTC
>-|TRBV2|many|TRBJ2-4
CASNTAKNIQYF
TGTGCCAGCAATACTGCCAAAAACATTCAGTACTTC
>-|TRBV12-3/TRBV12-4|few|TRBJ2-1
CASSFVYEQFF
TGTGCCAGCAGCTTCGTGTATGAGCAGTTCTTC
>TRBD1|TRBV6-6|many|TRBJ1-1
CASSYHPGQGKTTEAFF
TGTGCCAGCAGTTACCACCCGGGACAGGGAAAGACCACTGAAGCTTTCTTT
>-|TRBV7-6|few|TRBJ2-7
CASSLGGGPPSEQYF
TGTGCCAGCAGCTTAGGGGGGGGCCCCCCGAGCGAGCAGTACTTC
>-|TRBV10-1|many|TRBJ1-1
CASRGKNTEAFF
TGCGCCAGCAGGGGGAAGAACACTGAAGCTTTCTTT
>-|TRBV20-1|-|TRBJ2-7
CSATGTTYEQYF
TGCAGTGCTACCGGGACCACCTACGAGCAGTACTTC
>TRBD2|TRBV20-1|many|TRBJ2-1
CSARPLADIINEQFF
TGCAGTGCTAGGCCTCTAGCGGACATTATCAATGAGCAGTTCTTC
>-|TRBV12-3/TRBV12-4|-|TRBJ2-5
CASSLALGGKGTQYF
TGTGCCAGCAGTTTAGCGCTTGGAGGGAAGGGGACCCAGTACTTC
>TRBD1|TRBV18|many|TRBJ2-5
CASSPRTGLQETQYF
TGTGCCAGCTCACCCCGGACAGGGCTCCAAGAGACCCAGTACTTC
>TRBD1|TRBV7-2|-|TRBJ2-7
CASSLGRGQVGYEQYF
TGTGCCAGCAGCTTAGGAAGGGGGCAGGTCGGCTACGAGCAGTACTTC
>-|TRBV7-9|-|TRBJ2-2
CASSISESGELFF
TGTGCCAGCAGCATATCTGAGTCCGGGGAGCTGTTTTTT
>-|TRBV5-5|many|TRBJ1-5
CASSFSDNQPQHF
TGTGCCAGCAGCTTTTCGGACAATCAGCCCCAGCATTTT
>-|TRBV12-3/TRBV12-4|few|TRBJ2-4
CASSLKTSLAKNIQYF
TGTGCCAGCAGTTTAAAAACAAGCCTAGCCAAAAACATTCAGTACTTC
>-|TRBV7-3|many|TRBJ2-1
CASSPDFNEQFF
TGTGCCAGCAGCCCAGATTTCAATGAGCAGTTCTTC
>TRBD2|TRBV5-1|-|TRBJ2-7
CASSLFGSGRAKPEQYF
TGCGCCAGCAGCTTGTTCGGTAGCGGGAGGGCCAAGCCCGAGCAGTACTTC
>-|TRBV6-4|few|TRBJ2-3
CASSDSRGSTDTQYF
TGTGCCAGCAGTGACTCGAGGGGATCCACAGATACGCAGTATTTT
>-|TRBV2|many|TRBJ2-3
CASSELREIATDTQYF
TGTGCCAGCAGCGAGCTCCGGGAGATTGCCACAGATACGCAGTATTTT
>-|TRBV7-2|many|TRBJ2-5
CASSLAGWYQETQYF
TGTGCCAGCAGCTTAGCAGGGTGGTACCAAGAGACCCAGTACTTC
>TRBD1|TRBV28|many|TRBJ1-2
CASSRTGGAKGYTF
TGTGCCAGCAGTCGTACAGGGGGCGCGAAAGGCTACACCTTC